The 24 T cell receptor beta chains below all came from one sample that was sequenced in a study of T-cell reconstitution after alpha-beta-depleted transplantation in children. Unique molecular identifiers were built into the TCRbeta library. TCRdb analysed the PCR reads with MiXCR anew, one entry per CDR3 protein. The sample includes approximately 110,000 distinct CDR3 sequences, 23% of them seen just once. The source material was PBMCs, mostly from graft donor cells, sampled 180 days after TCRalphabeta/CD19-depleted stem cell transplant. The receptor set was obtained from a male patient aged 2 to 9 who had a stem cell transplant for chronic granulomatous disease, so the T cells may come from the graft donor.

The chain employs TRBV4-2 and TRBJ2-5; 9 bases are shared with TRBD2. J lost 2 bases, V lost 4 bases, and 5 bases had no gene match. Germline V gene data show CDR1 as LGHNA and CDR2 as YNFKEQ. CDR3 length equals 15 residues. The CDR3 DNA is TGTGCCAGCAGCCGTCCGACTAGCGGACAAGAGACCCAGTACTTC. The encoded protein is CASSRPTSGQETQYF.

This clonotype was seen many times. The J gene is TRBJ2-2, the V gene TRBV12-3 or TRBV12-4; D gene ambiguous. Trimming cost V 3 bases and J 6 bases, with 8 bases left between them. The CDR3 extends over 13 amino acids. The CDR3 DNA follows: TGTGCCAGCAGTTTGGTCGGACCCGGGGAGCTGTTTTTT. Its translation is CASSLVGPGELFF.

V usage is TRBV5-1 and J usage is TRBJ1-1; 12 bases are a match to TRBD1. V gave up 4 bases and J gave up 5 bases; unmatched junction bases: 3. The CDR3 has 14 residues. Germline V gene data show CDR1 as SGHRS and CDR2 as YFSETQ. CDR3 residues: CASSAGQGATEAFF. CDR3 in DNA: TGCGCCAGCAGCGCGGGACAGGGGGCGACTGAAGCTTTCTTT.

V gene TRBV12-3 or TRBV12-4 combines with J gene TRBJ2-2; tentative D call: TRBD1 (5 bases). The CDR3 runs to 14 residues. The ends were cut back, 6 bases at V and 5 bases at J, with 13 bases in the middle. The CDR3 DNA sequence: TGTGCCAGCAGCCCTGGGGCTACGACCGGGGAGCTGTTTTTT. It specifies CASSPGATTGELFF.

The V and J genes are TRBV12-3 or TRBV12-4 and TRBJ1-4; 7 bases are shared with TRBD1. This CDR3 is built from 14 residues. The V segment lost 6 bases and the J segment 3 bases; nucleotides outside the gene matches: 4. For the CDR3, the DNA is TGTGCCAGCAGAGGGACAGTTCCTAATGAAAAACTGTTTTTT. Amino acid sequence: CASRGTVPNEKLFF.

This clonotype was observed many times. The V call is TRBV28, the J call TRBJ2-5; the match to TRBD1 covers 8 bases. V was clipped by 5 bases and J by 4 bases; unmatched bases: 12. The V gene's germline CDR1 is MDHEN and CDR2 SYDVKM. This CDR3 is built from 16 residues. CDR3 in DNA: TGTGCCAGCAGTCCCCTGGGACAGGCTGGGCTAGAGACCCAGTACTTC. Its translation is CASSPLGQAGLETQYF. Filled out from reference TRBV28 and TRBJ2-5, the complete variable domain reads DVKVTQSSRYLVKRTGEKVFLECVQDMDHENMFWYRQDPGLGLRLIYFSYDVKMKEKGDIPEGYSVSREKKERFSLILESASTNQTSMYLCASSPLGQAGLETQYFGPGTRLLVL.

J is TRBJ1-2 and V is TRBV5-1; 7 bases match TRBD1. The J segment lost 3 bases and the V segment lost 1 base, leaving 6 bases of the junction unmatched. The CDR3 sequence is 15 residues long. Germline-derived CDR1 and CDR2 are SGHRS and YFSETQ. CDR3 residues: CASSLTGAVDYGYTF. Written as DNA, the CDR3 is TGCGCCAGCAGCTTGACAGGGGCGGTCGACTATGGCTACACCTTC.

This clonotype was counted a few times. This chain uses TRBV5-5 with TRBJ2-7, with D hard to call. Germline V gene sequence: CDR1 SGHKS, CDR2 YYEKEE (reference sequence). Deletions cut 0 bases from V and 3 bases from J, with 10 bases between. The length of the CDR3 is 14 residues. In DNA form, the CDR3 reads TGTGCCAGCAGCTTGGTAGGCCAGCTCTACGAGCAGTACTTC. Translating gives CASSLVGQLYEQYF.

The chain carries TRBV7-2 and TRBJ2-7, with a weak D call TRBD2 (5 bases). The CDR3 runs to 13 residues. V was shortened by 5 bases and J by 6 bases, with 14 bases between the two germline ends. The germline gives CDR1 SGHTA, CDR2 FQGNSA. CDR3 sequence (DNA): TGTGCCAGCAGCCGAAAGTGGACTGGCGAGCAGTACTTC. It translates to CASSRKWTGEQYF.

This chain links TRBV10-3 with TRBJ2-7; perhaps TRBD2 as D (6 bases). CDR1 and CDR2 from the germline V gene are ENHRY and SYGVKD. V lost 2 bases and J 0 bases, leaving 14 bases between the germline ends. The CDR3 contains 16 residues. The CDR3 DNA reads TGTGCCATCAGTGAGCCTGGGCGGGATCACTCCTACGAGCAGTACTTC. Protein sequence: CAISEPGRDHSYEQYF.

This clonotype was seen repeatedly, ten times or more. The chain recombines TRBV5-1 with TRBJ1-5; 8 bases align to TRBD1. The germline V gene has CDR1 SGHRS and CDR2 YFSETQ. Unmatched junction bases numbered 6, after V lost 5 bases and J lost 5 bases. CDR3 length: 14 residues. The CDR3 DNA reads as TGCGCCAGCAGGCCGGACAGGGCGGATCAGCCCCAGCATTTT. Protein sequence: CASRPDRADQPQHF.

This clonotype was counted only a few times. The chain combines TRBV9 with TRBJ2-7; D not certain. Trimming stripped 2 bases from V and 3 bases from J, with 18 bases between. This CDR3 spans 16 amino acids. Per the germline V gene, CDR1 is SGDLS and CDR2 is YYNGEE. CDR3: CASSVARNATDYEQYF. CDR3 sequence (DNA): TGTGCCAGCAGCGTCGCCCGTAACGCCACCGACTACGAGCAGTACTTC.

This clonotype has more than one count but fewer than ten. The chain carries TRBV5-5 and TRBJ1-4; D possibly corresponds to TRBD1 (5 bases). The CDR3 has 15 amino acids. Germline V gene lookup returns CDR1 SGHKS and CDR2 YYEKEE (reference sequence). Deletions cut 0 bases from V and 8 bases from J, with 14 bases between. CDR3 sequence: CASSLAPGPREKLFF. The CDR3 DNA is TGTGCCAGCAGCTTGGCTCCAGGGCCAAGGGAAAAACTGTTTTTT.

This rearrangement joins TRBV6-1 to TRBJ2-1, with 8 bases fitting TRBD1. This CDR3 has 15 residues. V lost 2 bases to trimming and J lost 8 bases; unmatched junction nucleotides: 8. Germline V gene lookup returns CDR1 MNHNS and CDR2 SASEGT. The CDR3 region is CASSEYGTGIYEQFF. As DNA, the CDR3 is TGTGCCAGCAGTGAATACGGGACAGGTATATATGAGCAGTTCTTC.

This clonotype was recorded once. V usage is TRBV5-5 and J usage is TRBJ2-1; possible D gene TRBD2, 5 bases. The V end lost 0 bases, the J end lost 8 bases, and 15 bases lay between the germline ends. Germline V gene sequence: CDR1 SGHKS, CDR2 YYEKEE (reference sequence). This CDR3 is 15 amino acids long. The CDR3 nucleotides read TGTGCCAGCAGCTTGGCCGGGGTTGGTGTTGATGAGCAGTTCTTC. It codes for CASSLAGVGVDEQFF.

V usage is TRBV20-1 and J usage is TRBJ1-5; TRBD1 might be the D (6 bases). Germline CDR1 is DFQATT and CDR2 is SNEGSKA (reference sequence). The V and J ends lost 3 bases and 2 bases respectively, with 14 bases between them. The CDR3 runs to 15 residues. Here the CDR3 DNA reads TGCAGTGCTAGTAAGGGGGGCTTGGGCAATCAGCCCCAGCATTTT. Amino acids: CSASKGGLGNQPQHF.

This clonotype has ten or more counts. The genes are TRBV12-3 or TRBV12-4 and TRBJ2-2, with no clear D. The CDR3 runs to 17 residues. The ends were cut back, 2 bases at V and 3 bases at J, with 16 bases in the middle. The CDR3 coding sequence is TGTGCCAGCAGTTTAAATGGTGGCCTCGGCGACACCGGGGAGCTGTTTTTT. Residues: CASSLNGGLGDTGELFF.

This clonotype was seen more than once but under ten times. For the CDR3, the DNA is TGTGCCAGCAGCCTAGACTCTCTCAATGAGCAGTTCTTC. This translates into CASSLDSLNEQFF. The chain uses TRBV9 and TRBJ2-1; D not certain. The germline gives CDR1 SGDLS, CDR2 YYNGEE. V gave up 4 bases and J gave up 6 bases, with 11 bases separating them. The CDR3 is 13 residues long.

This clonotype has at least ten counts. CDR3 residues: CASSQAGTSGRNEQYF. In DNA, the CDR3 is TGTGCCAGCAGCCAGGCCGGGACTAGCGGGAGGAACGAGCAGTACTTC. V and J are TRBV3-1 and TRBJ2-7; TRBD2 aligns across 15 bases. Germline assignment: CDR1 LGHDT and CDR2 YNNKEL (reference sequence). V was pared by 3 bases and J by 5 bases, with 5 bases of the junction left unmatched. The CDR3 runs to 16 residues.

The chain links TRBV12-3 or TRBV12-4 to TRBJ2-1; 7 nucleotides line up with TRBD2. The J segment lost 7 bases and the V segment lost 3 bases, leaving 9 bases of the junction unmatched. CDR3 length: 15 residues. The CDR3 here is CASSLVAGVGNEQFF. The CDR3 DNA follows: TGTGCCAGCAGTTTGGTAGCGGGCGTAGGTAATGAGCAGTTCTTC.

J is TRBJ2-1 and V is TRBV19; D is possibly TRBD1 or TRBD2 (7 bases each). Germline V lookup: CDR1 LNHDA, CDR2 SQIVND (reference sequence). This CDR3 has 15 amino acids. The V end lost 6 bases, the J end lost 0 bases, and 12 bases lay between the germline ends. This chain's CDR3 is CASRPGGDSYNEQFF. The CDR3 DNA reads as TGTGCCAGTAGACCAGGGGGGGACTCCTACAATGAGCAGTTCTTC.

This clonotype has a handful of counts. The chain joins TRBV20-1 to TRBJ2-3; TRBD2 matches 9 bases. CDR1 DFQATT and CDR2 SNEGSKA come from the germline V gene (reference sequence). J gave up 1 base and V 3 bases, and 5 bases lay outside the gene matches. This CDR3 spans 15 amino acids. For the CDR3, the DNA is TGCAGTGCTAGTCAGGCTAGCGGGGGCACAGATACGCAGTATTTT. Translated, it gives CSASQASGGTDTQYF.

The V call is TRBV12-5, the J call TRBJ1-5, with 7 bases lining up with TRBD1. The CDR3 is 15 residues long. The germline V gene encodes CDR1 LGHNT and CDR2 FRNRAP. The ends lost 2 bases at V and 7 bases at J; junction bases unmatched: 8. CDR3: CASGLNRDSGQPQHF. CDR3 nucleotides: TGTGCTAGTGGTTTGAACCGGGACAGTGGACAGCCCCAGCATTTT.

V and J are TRBV12-3 or TRBV12-4 and TRBJ1-3; tentative D call: TRBD1 (5 bases). Trimming pared 8 bases from V and 0 bases from J, leaving 14 bases between. This CDR3 is built from 15 residues. CDR3 bases: TGTGCCAGCCGCCAGGGACTCAGCTCTGGAAACACCATATATTTT. This translates into CASRQGLSSGNTIYF.